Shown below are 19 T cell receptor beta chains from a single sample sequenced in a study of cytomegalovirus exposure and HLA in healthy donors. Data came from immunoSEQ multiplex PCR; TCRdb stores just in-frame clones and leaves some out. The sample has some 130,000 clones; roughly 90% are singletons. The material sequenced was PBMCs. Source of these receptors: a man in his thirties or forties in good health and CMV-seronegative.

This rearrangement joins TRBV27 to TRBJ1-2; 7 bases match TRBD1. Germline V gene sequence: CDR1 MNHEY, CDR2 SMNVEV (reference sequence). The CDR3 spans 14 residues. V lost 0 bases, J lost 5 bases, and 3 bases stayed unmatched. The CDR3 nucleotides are TGTGCCAGCAGTTTATCGACAGGGAGATATGGCTACACCTTC. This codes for CASSLSTGRYGYTF.

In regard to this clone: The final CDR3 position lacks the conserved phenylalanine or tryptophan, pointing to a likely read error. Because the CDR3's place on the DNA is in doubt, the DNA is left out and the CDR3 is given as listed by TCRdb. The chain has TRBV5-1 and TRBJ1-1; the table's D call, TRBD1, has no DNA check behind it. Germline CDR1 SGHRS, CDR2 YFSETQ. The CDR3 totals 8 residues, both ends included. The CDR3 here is CASSGGTR.

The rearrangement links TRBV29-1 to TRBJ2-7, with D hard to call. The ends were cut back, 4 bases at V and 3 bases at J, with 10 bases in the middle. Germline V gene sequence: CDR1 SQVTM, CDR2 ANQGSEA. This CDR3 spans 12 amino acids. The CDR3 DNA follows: TGCAGCGTTGTGGGCCTCCACTACGAGCAGTACTTC. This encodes CSVVGLHYEQYF.

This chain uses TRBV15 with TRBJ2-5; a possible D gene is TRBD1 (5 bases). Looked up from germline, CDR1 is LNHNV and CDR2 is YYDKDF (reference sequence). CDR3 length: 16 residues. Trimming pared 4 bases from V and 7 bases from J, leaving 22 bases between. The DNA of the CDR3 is TGTGCCACCAGCACGAAGTCTGCAGGGCCCCAGGGGACCCAGTACTTC. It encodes CATSTKSAGPQGTQYF.

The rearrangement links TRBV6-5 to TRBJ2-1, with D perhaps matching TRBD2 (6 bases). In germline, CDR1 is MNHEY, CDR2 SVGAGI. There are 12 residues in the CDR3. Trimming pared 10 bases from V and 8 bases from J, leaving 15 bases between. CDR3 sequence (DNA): TGTGCCACCGCGGGATCAGCGGATGAGCAGTTCTTC. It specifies CATAGSADEQFF.

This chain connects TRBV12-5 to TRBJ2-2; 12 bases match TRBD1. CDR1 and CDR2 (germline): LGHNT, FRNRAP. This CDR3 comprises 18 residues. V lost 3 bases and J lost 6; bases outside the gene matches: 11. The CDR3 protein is CASGLRIWGQGAAGELFF. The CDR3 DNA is TGTGCTAGTGGTTTAAGGATCTGGGGACAGGGGGCCGCCGGGGAGCTGTTTTTT.

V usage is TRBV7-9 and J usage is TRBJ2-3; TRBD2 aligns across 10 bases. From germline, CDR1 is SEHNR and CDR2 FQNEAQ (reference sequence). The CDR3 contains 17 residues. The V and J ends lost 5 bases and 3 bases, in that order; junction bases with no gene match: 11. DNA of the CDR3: TGTGCCAGCAGCACAGGGTCCAGCGGGAGGGTAACAGATACGCAGTATTTT. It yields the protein CASSTGSSGRVTDTQYF.

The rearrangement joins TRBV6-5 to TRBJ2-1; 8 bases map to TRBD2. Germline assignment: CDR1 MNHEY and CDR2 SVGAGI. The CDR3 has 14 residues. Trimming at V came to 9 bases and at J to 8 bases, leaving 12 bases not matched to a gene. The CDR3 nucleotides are TGTGCCAGTGTAGGCAGCGGGAGATTTGATGAGCAGTTCTTC. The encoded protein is CASVGSGRFDEQFF.

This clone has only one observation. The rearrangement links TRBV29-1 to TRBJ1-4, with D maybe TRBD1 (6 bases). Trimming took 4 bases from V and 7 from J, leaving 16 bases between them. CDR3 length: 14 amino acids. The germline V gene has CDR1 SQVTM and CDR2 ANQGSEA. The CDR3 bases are TGCAGCGTTGTAGAGGACAGAAGAGGTGAAAAACTGTTTTTT. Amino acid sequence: CSVVEDRRGEKLFF.

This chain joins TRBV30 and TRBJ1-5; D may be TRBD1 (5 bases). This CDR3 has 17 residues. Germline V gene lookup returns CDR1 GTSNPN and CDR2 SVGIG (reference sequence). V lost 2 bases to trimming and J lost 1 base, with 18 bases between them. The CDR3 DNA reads TGTGCCTGGAGTACCGGGTTAGGGAAGGGGAGCAATCAGCCCCAGCATTTT. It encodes CAWSTGLGKGSNQPQHF.

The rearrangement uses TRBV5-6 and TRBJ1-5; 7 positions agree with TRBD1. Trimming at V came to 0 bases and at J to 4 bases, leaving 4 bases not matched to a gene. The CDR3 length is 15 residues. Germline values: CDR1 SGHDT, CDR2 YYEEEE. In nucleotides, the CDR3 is TGTGCCAGCAGCTTGGGGGTACAGGGGAATCAGCCCCAGCATTTT. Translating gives CASSLGVQGNQPQHF.

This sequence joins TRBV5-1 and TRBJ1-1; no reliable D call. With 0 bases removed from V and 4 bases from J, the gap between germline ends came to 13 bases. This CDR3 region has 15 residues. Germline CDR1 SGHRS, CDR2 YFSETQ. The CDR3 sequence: CASSLAPRVSTEAFF. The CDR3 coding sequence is TGCGCCAGCAGCTTGGCGCCTCGGGTGTCCACTGAAGCTTTCTTT.

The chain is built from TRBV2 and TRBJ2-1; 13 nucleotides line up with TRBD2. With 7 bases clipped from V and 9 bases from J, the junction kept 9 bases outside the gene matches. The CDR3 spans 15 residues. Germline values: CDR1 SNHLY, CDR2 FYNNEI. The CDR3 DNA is TGTGCCAGCAATCCTACTAGCGGGAGGGCCGGTGAGCAGTTCTTC. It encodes CASNPTSGRAGEQFF.

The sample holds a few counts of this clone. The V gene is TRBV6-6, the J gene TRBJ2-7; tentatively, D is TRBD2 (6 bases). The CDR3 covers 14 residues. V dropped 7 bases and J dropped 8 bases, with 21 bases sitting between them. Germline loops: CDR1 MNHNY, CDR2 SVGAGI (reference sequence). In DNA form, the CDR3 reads TGTGCCAGCACCCCCTCGGGGGTCGGCATACAGCAGTACTTC. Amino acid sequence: CASTPSGVGIQQYF.

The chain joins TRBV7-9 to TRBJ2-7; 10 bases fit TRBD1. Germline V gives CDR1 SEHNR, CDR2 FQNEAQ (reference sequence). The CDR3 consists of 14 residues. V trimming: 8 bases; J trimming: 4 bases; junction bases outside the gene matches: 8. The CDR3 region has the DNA TGTGCCAGCCTCCCGGGACAGGGGAATTACGAGCAGTACTTC. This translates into CASLPGQGNYEQYF.

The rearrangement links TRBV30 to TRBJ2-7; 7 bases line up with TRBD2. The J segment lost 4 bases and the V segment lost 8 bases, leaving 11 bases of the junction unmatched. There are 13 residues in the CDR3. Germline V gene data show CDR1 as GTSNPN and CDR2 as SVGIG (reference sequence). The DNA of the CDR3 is TGTGCCGGGATGGCGCGGGGGAGATACGAGCAGTACTTC. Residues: CAGMARGRYEQYF.

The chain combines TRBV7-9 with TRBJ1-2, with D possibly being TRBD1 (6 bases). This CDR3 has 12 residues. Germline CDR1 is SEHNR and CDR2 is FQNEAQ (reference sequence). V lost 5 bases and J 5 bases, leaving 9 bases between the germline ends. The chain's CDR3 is CASSQGQYGYTF. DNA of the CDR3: TGTGCCAGCAGCCAAGGACAGTATGGCTACACCTTC.

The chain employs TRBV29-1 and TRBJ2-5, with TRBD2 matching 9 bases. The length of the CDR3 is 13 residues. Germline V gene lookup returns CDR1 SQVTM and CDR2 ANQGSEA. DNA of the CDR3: TGCAGTTTTCCAAGCGGGAGGCAAGAGACCCAGTACTTC. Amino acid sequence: CSFPSGRQETQYF.

CDR3 residues: CASSLLGAQETQYF. DNA of the CDR3: TGTGCCAGCAGTTTATTGGGGGCTCAAGAGACCCAGTACTTC. This chain uses TRBV27 with TRBJ2-5, with a possible D match to TRBD1 (6 bases). The CDR3 runs to 14 residues. V gave up 1 base and J gave up 2 bases, with 8 bases separating them. Germline V lookup: CDR1 MNHEY, CDR2 SMNVEV (reference sequence).